This T cell receptor (beta chain) was recorded in a study of OX40 agonist ivuxolimab in advanced cancers. With respect to the entire study: Ivuxolimab was a fully human IgG2 agonistic monoclonal antibody targeting the costimulatory receptor OX40 (CD134). Of the 50 to 55 patients in dose escalation, around 20 had hepatocellular carcinoma, some 15 had melanoma, 9 had renal cell carcinoma and 9 had head and neck cancer. Intravenous ivuxolimab was administered to patients every 2 weeks at six dose levels: 0.01, 0.1, 0.3, 1.5, 3 and 10 mg/kg. A male proportion of roughly 80% and a mean age of roughly 55 years, ranging from about 23 to 79, were recorded for the dose-escalation cohort. The point of sequencing TCRbeta in the periphery was to test whether ivuxolimab changed TCR sequence diversity and drove clonal T-cell expansion. Partial responses occurred in three dose-escalation patients: two with cutaneous melanoma and one with hepatocellular carcinoma. Patients were allowed to have had prior anti-PD-1, anti-PD-L1 or anti-CTLA-4 therapy, and around 41% of the dose-escalation patients had previously received checkpoint inhibitors. The paper covers the monotherapy dose-escalation part of the phase I ivuxolimab trial, which included N of about 50 patients. Points the paper makes about the study in general: In the 0.1-3.0 mg/kg groups, partial responders were among the patients with the lowest normalized peripheral clonal expansion, particularly in CD8+ T cells. Low levels of normalized T-cell clonal expansion were also shown by some nonresponding patients. On average, CD8+ T cells showed more expanded clones than CD4+ T cells after ivuxolimab. Antigen specificity was not determined for the clonally expanded peripheral T cells. Clonal expansion of both CD4+ and CD8+ blood T cells was observed from baseline to week 6 at doses 0.1 to 3.0 mg/kg.

To sequence the TCRbeta CDR3 region, genomic DNA was isolated from the sorted cells. The immunoSEQ Assay was used for sequencing of TCRbeta CDR3 regions. What TCRdb holds here is the immuneACCESS table cut down to in-frame rearrangements. Part of the clones is not present; checked against another copy, under half of the missing clones reflect an unresolved V gene, and the others are unexplained. This sample comprises about 61,000 clones, around 93% of them detected only once. The biggest ten clones account for around 25% of the sample. The CDR1 and CDR2 encoded by the germline V gene (reference sequence) are GTSNPN and SVGIG. The CDR3, from cysteine to phenylalanine, totals 13 residues. The sequence is cut down to CDR3 DNA, 39 bases in frame from base 1. The junction carries 10 bases between V and J, which are trimmed by 0 bases and 8 bases respectively. The trial excluded patients who had a history of autoimmune disease or who were on systemic immunosuppression. Peripheral blood for TCR sequencing was collected from all dose cohorts at baseline, on cycle 4 day 1, and on cycle 7 day 1. The samples were drawn from a first-in-human, open-label, multicenter phase I dose-escalation trial of ivuxolimab. The trial enrolled adults with locally advanced or metastatic head and neck squamous cell, hepatocellular, melanoma or renal cell carcinoma. Before TCR sequencing, CD4+ T cells and CD8+ T cells from peripheral blood were sorted into separate populations.

This clone was detected once. The antigen this receptor binds is unknown. No base qualities exist here, and no much larger clone lies one base off it. Sequencing used CD4+ or CD8+ T cells sorted from blood, obtained in a trial of the OX40 agonist ivuxolimab. This receptor chain uses TRBV30 and TRBJ1-4, with the D gene call left open. The source is an adult with an advanced solid tumor such as melanoma, head and neck, liver or kidney cancer. The bases read TGTGCCTGGAGTGTACTCGGCGAAGAAAAACTGTTTTTT. Its amino acids are CAWSVLGEEKLFF.